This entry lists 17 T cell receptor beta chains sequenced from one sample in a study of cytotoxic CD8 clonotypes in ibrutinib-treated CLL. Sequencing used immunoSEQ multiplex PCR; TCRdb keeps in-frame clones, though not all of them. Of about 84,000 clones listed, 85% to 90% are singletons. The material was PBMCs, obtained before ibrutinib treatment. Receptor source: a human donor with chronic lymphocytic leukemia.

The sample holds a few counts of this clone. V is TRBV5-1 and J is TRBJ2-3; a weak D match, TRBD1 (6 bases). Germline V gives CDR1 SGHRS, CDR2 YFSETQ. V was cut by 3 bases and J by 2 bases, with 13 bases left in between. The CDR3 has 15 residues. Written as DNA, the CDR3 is TGCGCCAGCAGCTCAACAGGGTCGCCCACAGATACGCAGTATTTT. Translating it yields CASSSTGSPTDTQYF. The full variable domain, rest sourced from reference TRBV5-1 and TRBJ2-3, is KAGVTQTPRYLIKTRGQQVTLSCSPISGHRSVSWYQQTPGQGLQFLFEYFSETQRNKGNFPGRFSGRQFSNSRSEMNVSTLELGDSALYLCASSSTGSPTDTQYFGPGTRLTVL.

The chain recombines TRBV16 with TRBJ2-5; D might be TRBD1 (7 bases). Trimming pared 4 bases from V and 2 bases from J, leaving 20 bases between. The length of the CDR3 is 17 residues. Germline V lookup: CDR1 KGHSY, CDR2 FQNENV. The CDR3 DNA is TGTGCCAGCAGCCGGTATACTAGCCCCAGGGGGCAAGAGACCCAGTACTTC. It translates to CASSRYTSPRGQETQYF.

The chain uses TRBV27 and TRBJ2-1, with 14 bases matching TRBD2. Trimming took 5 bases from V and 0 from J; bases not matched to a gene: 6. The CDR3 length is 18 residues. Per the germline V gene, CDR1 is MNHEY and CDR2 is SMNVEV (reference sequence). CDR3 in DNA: TGTGCCAGCAGTATGGGACTAGCGGGGGCTAGCTCCTACAATGAGCAGTTCTTC. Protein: CASSMGLAGASSYNEQFF.

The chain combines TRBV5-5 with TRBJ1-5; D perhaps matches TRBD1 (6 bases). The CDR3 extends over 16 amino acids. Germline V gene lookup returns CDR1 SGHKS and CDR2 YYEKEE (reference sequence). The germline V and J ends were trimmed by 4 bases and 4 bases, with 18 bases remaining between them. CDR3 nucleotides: TGTGCCAGCAGCATGGGGGCCTACCTTGGGAATCAGCCCCAGCATTTT. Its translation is CASSMGAYLGNQPQHF.

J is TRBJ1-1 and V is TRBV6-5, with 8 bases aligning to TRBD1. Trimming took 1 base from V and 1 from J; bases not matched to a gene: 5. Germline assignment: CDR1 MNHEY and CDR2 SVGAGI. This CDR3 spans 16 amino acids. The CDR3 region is CASSYFRTGRNTEAFF. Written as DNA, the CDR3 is TGTGCCAGCAGTTACTTCCGGACAGGGAGGAACACTGAAGCTTTCTTT.

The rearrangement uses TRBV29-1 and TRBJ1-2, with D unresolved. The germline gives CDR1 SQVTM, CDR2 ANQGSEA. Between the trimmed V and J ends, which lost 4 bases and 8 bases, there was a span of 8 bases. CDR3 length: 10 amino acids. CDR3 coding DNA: TGCAGCGTTGGGGCAGAAGGCTACACCTTC. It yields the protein CSVGAEGYTF.

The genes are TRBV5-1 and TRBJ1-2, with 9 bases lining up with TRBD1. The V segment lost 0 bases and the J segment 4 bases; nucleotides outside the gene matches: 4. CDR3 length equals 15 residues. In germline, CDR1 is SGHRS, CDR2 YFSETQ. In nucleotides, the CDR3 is TGCGCCAGCAGCTTGGAGGGACAGGGTAGCTATGGCTACACCTTC. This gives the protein CASSLEGQGSYGYTF. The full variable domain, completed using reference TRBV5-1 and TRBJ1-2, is KAGVTQTPRYLIKTRGQQVTLSCSPISGHRSVSWYQQTPGQGLQFLFEYFSETQRNKGNFPGRFSGRQFSNSRSEMNVSTLELGDSALYLCASSLEGQGSYGYTFGSGTRLTVV.

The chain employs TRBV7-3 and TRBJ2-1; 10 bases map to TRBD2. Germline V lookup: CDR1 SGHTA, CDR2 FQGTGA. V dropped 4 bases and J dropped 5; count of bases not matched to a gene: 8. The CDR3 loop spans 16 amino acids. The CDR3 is CASSSQAGGLNNEQFF. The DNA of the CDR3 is TGTGCCAGCAGCTCCCAAGCGGGAGGGCTTAACAATGAGCAGTTCTTC.

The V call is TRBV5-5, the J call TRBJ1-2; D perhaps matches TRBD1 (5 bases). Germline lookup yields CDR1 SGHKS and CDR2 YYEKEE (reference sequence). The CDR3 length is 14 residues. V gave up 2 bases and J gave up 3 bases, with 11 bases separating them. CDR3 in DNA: TGTGCCAGCAGCTTTATACAGGCGGACTATGGCTACACCTTC. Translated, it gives CASSFIQADYGYTF.

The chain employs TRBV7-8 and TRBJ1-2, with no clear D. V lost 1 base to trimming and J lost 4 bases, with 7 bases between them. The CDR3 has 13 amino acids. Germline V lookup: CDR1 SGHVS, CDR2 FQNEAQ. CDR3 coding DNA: TGTGCCAGCAGCTTAGACACTACCTATGGCTACACCTTC. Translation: CASSLDTTYGYTF.

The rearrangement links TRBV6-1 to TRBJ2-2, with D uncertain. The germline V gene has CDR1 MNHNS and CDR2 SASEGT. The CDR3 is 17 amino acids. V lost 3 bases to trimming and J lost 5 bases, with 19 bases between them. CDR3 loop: CASSELRVSGETGELFF. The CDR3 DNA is TGTGCCAGCAGTGAGCTTAGAGTGTCAGGAGAAACCGGGGAGCTGTTTTTT.

In DNA form, the CDR3 reads TGTGCCTGGAGTTTTCCTAGCGGGAACACCTACGAGCAGTACTTC. This translates into CAWSFPSGNTYEQYF. The chain couples TRBV30 to TRBJ2-7, with TRBD2 identical over 9 bases. The V and J ends lost 2 bases and 2 bases, in that order; junction bases with no gene match: 7. The CDR3 loop spans 15 amino acids. Germline loops: CDR1 GTSNPN, CDR2 SVGIG (reference sequence). Full variable domain (rest looked up from reference TRBV30 and TRBJ2-7): SQTIHQWPATLVQPVGSPLSLECTVEGTSNPNLYWYRQAAGRGLQLLFYSVGIGQISSEVPQNLSASRPQDRQFILSSKKLLLSDSGFYLCAWSFPSGNTYEQYFGPGTRLTVT.

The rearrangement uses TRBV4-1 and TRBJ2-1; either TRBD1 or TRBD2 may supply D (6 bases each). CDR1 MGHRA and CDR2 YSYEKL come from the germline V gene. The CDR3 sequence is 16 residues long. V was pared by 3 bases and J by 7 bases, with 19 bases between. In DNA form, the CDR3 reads TGCGCCAGCAGCCAGGGTCCCGGGACACGGGGGAATGAGCAGTTCTTC. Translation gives CASSQGPGTRGNEQFF.

CDR3 nucleotide sequence: TGCAGCGTTGAACCCCCCTCCGGGACAGGGGGCCTTTGGGGCACTGAAGCTTTCTTT. This sequence encodes CSVEPPSGTGGLWGTEAFF. The rearrangement links TRBV29-1 to TRBJ1-1, with 12 bases fitting TRBD1. CDR1 and CDR2 from the germline V gene are SQVTM and ANQGSEA. The ends lost 2 bases at V and 4 bases at J; junction bases unmatched: 17. CDR3 length: 19 residues. The variable domain in full, completed from reference TRBV29-1 and TRBJ1-1, reads SAVISQKPSRDICQRGTSLTIQCQVDSQVTMMFWYRQQPGQSLTLIATANQGSEATYESGFVIDKFPISRPNLTFSTLTVSNMSPEDSSIYLCSVEPPSGTGGLWGTEAFFGQGTRLTVV.

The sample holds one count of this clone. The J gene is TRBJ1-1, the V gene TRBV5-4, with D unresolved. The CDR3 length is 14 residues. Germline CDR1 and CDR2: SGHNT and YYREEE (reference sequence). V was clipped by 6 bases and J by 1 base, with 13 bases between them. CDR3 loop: CASTLSARNTEAFF. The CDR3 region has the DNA TGTGCCAGCACCCTATCAGCCAGGAACACTGAAGCTTTCTTT.

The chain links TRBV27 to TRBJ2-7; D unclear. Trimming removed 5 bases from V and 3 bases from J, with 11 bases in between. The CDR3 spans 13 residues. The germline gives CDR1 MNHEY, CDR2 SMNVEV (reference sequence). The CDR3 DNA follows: TGTGCCAGCAGTCCCGATATCCTCTACGAGCAGTACTTC. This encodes CASSPDILYEQYF.

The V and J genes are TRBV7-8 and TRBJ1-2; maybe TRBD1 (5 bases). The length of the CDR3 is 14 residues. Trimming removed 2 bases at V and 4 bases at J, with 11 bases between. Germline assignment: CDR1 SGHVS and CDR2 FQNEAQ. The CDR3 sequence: CASSLQGTTYGYTF. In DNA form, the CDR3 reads TGTGCCAGCAGCTTACAGGGTACGACCTATGGCTACACCTTC.